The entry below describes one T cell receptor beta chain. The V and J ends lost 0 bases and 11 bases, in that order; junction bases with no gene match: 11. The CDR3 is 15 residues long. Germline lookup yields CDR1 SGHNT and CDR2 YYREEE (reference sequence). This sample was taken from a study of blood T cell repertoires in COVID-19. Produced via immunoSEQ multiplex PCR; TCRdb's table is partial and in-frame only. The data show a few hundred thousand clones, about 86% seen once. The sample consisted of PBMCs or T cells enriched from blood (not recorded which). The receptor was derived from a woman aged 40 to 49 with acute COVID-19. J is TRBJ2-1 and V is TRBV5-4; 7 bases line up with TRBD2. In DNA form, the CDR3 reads TGTGCCAGCAGCTTGGTGGTTGGGGCGGGAGTAAAGCAGTTCTTC. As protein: CASSLVVGAGVKQFF.